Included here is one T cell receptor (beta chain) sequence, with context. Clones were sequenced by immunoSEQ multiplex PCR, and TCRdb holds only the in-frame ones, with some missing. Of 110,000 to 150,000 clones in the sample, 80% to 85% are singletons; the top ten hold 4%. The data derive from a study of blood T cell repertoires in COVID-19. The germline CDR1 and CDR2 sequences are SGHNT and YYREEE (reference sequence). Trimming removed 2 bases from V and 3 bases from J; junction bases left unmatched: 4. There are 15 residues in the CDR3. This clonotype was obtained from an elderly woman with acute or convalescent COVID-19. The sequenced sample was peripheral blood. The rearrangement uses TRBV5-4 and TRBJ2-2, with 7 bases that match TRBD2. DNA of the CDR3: TGTGCCAGCAGCTTTAGCGGGTGGTACACCGGGGAGCTGTTTTTT. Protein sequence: CASSFSGWYTGELFF.